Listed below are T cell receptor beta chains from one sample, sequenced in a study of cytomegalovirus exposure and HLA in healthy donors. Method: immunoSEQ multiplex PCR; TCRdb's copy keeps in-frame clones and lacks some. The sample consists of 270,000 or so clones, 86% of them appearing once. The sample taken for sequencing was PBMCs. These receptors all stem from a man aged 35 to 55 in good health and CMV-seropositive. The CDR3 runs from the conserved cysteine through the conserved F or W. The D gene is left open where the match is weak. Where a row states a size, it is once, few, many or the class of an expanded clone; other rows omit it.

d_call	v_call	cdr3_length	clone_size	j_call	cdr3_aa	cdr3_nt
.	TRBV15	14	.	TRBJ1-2	CATSRAQGLDGYTF	TGTGCCACCAGCAGAGCCCAGGGGCTCGATGGCTACACCTTC
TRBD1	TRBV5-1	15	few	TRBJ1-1	CASRKTQGANTEAFF	TGCGCCAGCAGAAAAACACAGGGGGCGAACACTGAAGCTTTCTTT
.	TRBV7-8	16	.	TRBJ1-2	CASSLAGGGTNYGYTF	TGTGCCAGCAGCTTAGCCGGGGGTGGGACCAACTATGGCTACACCTTC
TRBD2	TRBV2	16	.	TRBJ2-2	CASSAELAGHTGELFF	TGTGCCAGCAGCGCCGAACTAGCGGGCCACACCGGGGAGCTGTTTTTT
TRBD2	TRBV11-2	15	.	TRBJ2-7	CASREVGGSGYEQYF	TGTGCCAGCAGAGAAGTGGGCGGGAGTGGGTACGAGCAGTACTTC
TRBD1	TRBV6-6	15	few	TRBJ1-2	CASSTTGGAVDGYTF	TGTGCCAGCAGTACCACAGGGGGAGCCGTGGATGGCTACACCTTC
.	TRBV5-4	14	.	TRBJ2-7	CASSRPGTTYEQYF	TGTGCCAGCAGCCGCCCGGGAACTACCTACGAGCAGTACTTC
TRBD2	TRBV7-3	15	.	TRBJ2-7	CASSSLAGALSEQYF	TGTGCCAGCAGCTCGCTAGCGGGAGCCTTATCCGAGCAGTACTTC
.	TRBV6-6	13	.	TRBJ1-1	CASSQQEYAEAFF	TGTGCCAGCAGCCAACAGGAGTACGCTGAAGCTTTCTTT
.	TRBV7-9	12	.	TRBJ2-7	CASSQGALEQYF	TGTGCCAGCAGCCAAGGGGCTCTCGAGCAGTACTTC
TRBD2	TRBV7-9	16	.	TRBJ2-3	CASSFEAGERADTQYF	TGTGCCAGCAGCTTTGAGGCGGGAGAACGTGCAGATACGCAGTATTTT
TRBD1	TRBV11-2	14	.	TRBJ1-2	CASSPRDREYGYTF	TGTGCCAGCAGCCCTAGGGACAGGGAGTATGGCTACACCTTC
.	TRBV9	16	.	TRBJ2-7	CASSVGGQVNSYEQYF	TGTGCCAGCAGCGTAGGGGGGCAGGTCAACTCCTACGAGCAGTACTTC
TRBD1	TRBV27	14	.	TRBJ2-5	CASSHRGSFETQYF	TGTGCCAGCAGTCACAGGGGTAGTTTTGAGACCCAGTACTTC
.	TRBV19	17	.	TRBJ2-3	CASSIAWRAESTDTQYF	TGTGCCAGTAGTATAGCCTGGCGGGCAGAGAGCACAGATACGCAGTATTTT
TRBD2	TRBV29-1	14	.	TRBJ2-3	CSEMGSGRTDTQYF	TGCAGCGAAATGGGGAGCGGGAGGACAGATACGCAGTATTTT
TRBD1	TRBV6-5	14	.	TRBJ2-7	CASSRTGLIHEQYF	TGTGCCAGCAGCAGGACAGGGCTAATCCACGAGCAGTACTTC
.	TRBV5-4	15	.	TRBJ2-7	CASSPGPGNSYEQYF	TGTGCCAGCAGCCCCGGACCCGGGAACTCCTACGAGCAGTACTTC
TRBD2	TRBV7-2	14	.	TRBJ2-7	CASSLGGSLGEQYF	TGTGCCAGCAGCTTAGGCGGGAGTTTGGGCGAGCAGTACTTC
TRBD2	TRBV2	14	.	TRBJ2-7	CALSSSGGPYEQYF	TGTGCCCTCTCCTCTAGCGGCGGCCCCTACGAGCAGTACTTC
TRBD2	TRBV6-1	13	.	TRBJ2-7	CASSQGGHYEQYF	TGTGCCAGCAGCCAGGGAGGGCACTACGAGCAGTACTTC
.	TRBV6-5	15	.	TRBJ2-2	CASRKSGVNTGELFF	TGTGCCAGCAGAAAATCAGGGGTAAACACCGGGGAGCTGTTTTTT
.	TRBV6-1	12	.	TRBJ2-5	CASGGRSETQYF	TGTGCCAGTGGGGGGAGAAGCGAGACCCAGTACTTC
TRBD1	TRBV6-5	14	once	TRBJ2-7	CASRSTGGWNEQYF	TGTGCCAGCAGATCTACAGGGGGCTGGAACGAGCAGTACTTC
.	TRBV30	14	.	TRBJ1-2	CAWSVHGRLYGYTF	TGTGCCTGGAGTGTACATGGCAGATTATATGGCTACACCTTC
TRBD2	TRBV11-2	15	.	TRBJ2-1	CASSLVGGSRDEQFF	TGTGCCAGCAGCTTAGTAGGCGGGAGTCGCGATGAGCAGTTCTTC
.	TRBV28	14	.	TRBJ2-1	CASASGLAGNEQFF	TGTGCCAGCGCCTCGGGCCTAGCTGGCAATGAGCAGTTCTTC
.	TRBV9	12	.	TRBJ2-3	CASSVATDTQYF	TGTGCCAGCAGCGTAGCGACAGATACGCAGTATTTT
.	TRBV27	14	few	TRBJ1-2	CASSFGTGNYGYPF	.
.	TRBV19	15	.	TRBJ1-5	CASTNPTGINQPQHF	TGTGCCAGTACCAACCCGACAGGAATCAATCAGCCCCAGCATTTT
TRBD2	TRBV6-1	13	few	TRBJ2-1	CATKRETYNEQFF	TGTGCCACCAAGCGGGAGACCTACAATGAGCAGTTCTTC
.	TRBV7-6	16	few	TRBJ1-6	CASSSSVSSYNSPLHF	TGTGCCAGCAGCTCAAGCGTGAGCTCCTATAATTCACCCCTCCACTTT
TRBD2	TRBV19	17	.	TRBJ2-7	CASSISLGLAGYYEQYF	TGTGCCAGTAGTATATCCCTTGGACTAGCGGGATATTACGAGCAGTACTTC
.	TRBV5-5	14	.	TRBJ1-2	CASSLLHTNYGYTF	TGTGCCAGCAGCTTACTCCATACTAACTATGGCTACACCTTC
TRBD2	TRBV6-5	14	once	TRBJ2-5	CASRRLAGGETQYF	TGTGCCAGCAGAAGACTAGCGGGAGGAGAGACCCAGTACTTC